The 17 T cell receptor beta chains given below trace back to one sample, sequenced in a study of control samples from healthy donors and cancer patients. Generated by immunoSEQ multiplex PCR, the TCRdb table keeps only in-frame clones and is missing some. Of roughly 140,000 clones in the sample, about 93% were seen once. Material for sequencing was blood. Every receptor here comes from a man between 45 and 60 years old in good health.

The chain combines TRBV2 with TRBJ1-1, with D perhaps TRBD1 (6 bases). Trimming took off 8 bases at V and 4 bases at J, with 17 bases between the two ends. The CDR3 is made up of 14 amino acids. Looked up from germline, CDR1 is SNHLY and CDR2 is FYNNEI. This CDR3 reads CASDLGGLGTEAFF. CDR3 coding DNA: TGTGCCAGCGATCTAGGGGGTTTAGGCACTGAAGCTTTCTTT.

The chain has TRBV30 and TRBJ1-6; 7 nucleotides agree with TRBD1. In germline, CDR1 is GTSNPN, CDR2 SVGIG (reference sequence). The J segment lost 7 bases and the V segment lost 3 bases, leaving 9 bases of the junction unmatched. The CDR3 covers 15 residues. The CDR3 nucleotides are TGTGCCTGGAGCGGGAGACAGGGAGTGAATTCACCCCTCCACTTT. The encoded protein is CAWSGRQGVNSPLHF.

J is TRBJ1-1 and V is TRBV7-8, with D hard to call. The CDR3 length is 12 residues. Trimming shortened V by 2 bases and J by 6 bases, and 7 bases separated the two germline ends. CDR1 is SGHVS, CDR2 FQNEAQ, per germline. The chain's CDR3 is CASSLSGPEAFF. The CDR3 coding sequence is TGTGCCAGCAGCTTATCCGGTCCTGAAGCTTTCTTT.

The chain recombines TRBV7-9 with TRBJ2-2; 7 positions agree with TRBD1. The ends lost 4 bases at V and 5 bases at J; junction bases unmatched: 4. Germline assignment: CDR1 SEHNR and CDR2 FQNEAQ (reference sequence). The CDR3 covers 14 residues. CDR3 sequence reads: CASSSGQWTGELFF. CDR3 coding DNA: TGTGCCAGCAGCTCGGGACAGTGGACCGGGGAGCTGTTTTTT.

This clone has only one observation. The V gene is TRBV3-1 (or the pseudogene TRBV3-2), the J gene TRBJ2-1; 9 bases fit TRBD2. Trimming cost V 2 bases and J 4 bases; bases outside gene matches: 15. The CDR3 is 19 amino acids. Germline CDR1 is LGHDT and CDR2 is YNNKEL (reference sequence). In DNA, the CDR3 is TGTGCCAGCAGCCAAAGGGGGAGAGCTAGCGGGACTAGATACAATGAGCAGTTCTTC. Protein: CASSQRGRASGTRYNEQFF.

CDR3 in amino acids: CASGLAGKSSYNEQFF. Written as DNA, the CDR3 is TGTGCCAGCGGTCTAGCGGGCAAAAGCTCCTACAATGAGCAGTTCTTC. The chain couples TRBV7-8 to TRBJ2-1, with 8 positions matching TRBD2. CDR3 length: 16 amino acids. Germline V gene sequence: CDR1 SGHVS, CDR2 FQNEAQ. With 8 bases clipped from V and 0 bases from J, the junction kept 9 bases outside the gene matches.

The chain joins TRBV5-4 to TRBJ2-7; 9 nucleotides match TRBD1. V trimming: 3 bases; J trimming: 6 bases; junction bases outside the gene matches: 7. Germline-derived CDR1 and CDR2 are SGHNT and YYREEE (reference sequence). The CDR3 has 14 amino acids. This chain's CDR3 is CASSSRTGVAEQYF. DNA of the CDR3: TGTGCCAGCAGCTCACGGACAGGGGTGGCCGAGCAGTACTTC. The full variable domain, completed using reference TRBV5-4 and TRBJ2-7, is ETGVTQSPTHLIKTRGQQVTLRCSSQSGHNTVSWYQQALGQGPQFIFQYYREEENGRGNFPPRFSGLQFPNYSSELNVNALELDDSALYLCASSSRTGVAEQYFGPGTRLTVT.

A single count supports this clone. The genes are TRBV28 and TRBJ2-2; tentatively, D is TRBD1 or TRBD2 (5 bases each). Per the germline V gene, CDR1 is MDHEN and CDR2 is SYDVKM. The CDR3 has 15 amino acids. Deletions cut 5 bases from V and 6 bases from J, with 16 bases between. The chain's CDR3 is CASSTVGARPGELFF. The CDR3, as DNA: TGTGCCAGCAGTACCGTCGGGGCACGGCCCGGGGAGCTGTTTTTT.

The chain links TRBV5-1 to TRBJ2-3; D may be TRBD1 (6 bases). Trimming cost V 4 bases and J 2 bases, with 20 bases left between them. The CDR3 is made up of 17 amino acids. Germline V gene data show CDR1 as SGHRS and CDR2 as YFSETQ. Here the CDR3 reads CASSPGHLVPSTDTQYF. CDR3 bases: TGCGCCAGCAGCCCGGGACATCTGGTACCATCCACAGATACGCAGTATTTT.

A single count supports this clone. The rearrangement joins TRBV5-4 to TRBJ2-1, with 8 bases matching TRBD2. The CDR3 is 16 amino acids. Germline V gives CDR1 SGHNT, CDR2 YYREEE (reference sequence). V dropped 0 bases and J dropped 6; count of bases not matched to a gene: 8. Here the CDR3 reads CASSLAQSGTSNEQFF. CDR3 bases: TGTGCCAGCAGCTTGGCTCAATCCGGGACTAGCAATGAGCAGTTCTTC.

The chain combines TRBV6-4 with TRBJ2-3; 11 bases agree with TRBD2. The CDR3 contains 15 residues. J lost 6 bases, V lost 5 bases, and 7 bases had no gene match. From germline, CDR1 is MRHNA and CDR2 SNTAGT. CDR3 sequence (DNA): TGTGCCAGCAGTCTAGGGACTAGCGGAGGGGATACGCAGTATTTT. This encodes CASSLGTSGGDTQYF.

This clone came up once. The chain recombines TRBV7-6 with TRBJ1-6; 9 bases match TRBD1. The germline gives CDR1 SGHVS, CDR2 FNYEAQ. The CDR3 totals 18 residues. V was pared by 2 bases and J by 1 base, with 6 bases of the junction left unmatched. CDR3 sequence: CASSLLGDRESYNSPLHF. CDR3 DNA: TGTGCCAGCAGCTTACTAGGGGACAGGGAATCCTATAATTCACCCCTCCACTTT.

CDR3 loop: CASSLGQQNTEAFF. The CDR3 DNA reads TGTGCCAGCAGCTTAGGGCAGCAGAACACTGAAGCTTTCTTT. The chain combines TRBV7-9 with TRBJ1-1, with D hard to call. This CDR3 has 14 amino acids. The V gene lost 1 base and the J gene lost 1 base, with 7 bases spanning the gap. Germline CDR1 and CDR2: SEHNR and FQNEAQ (reference sequence).

The CDR3 sequence is CASSGGGLAPGELFF. CDR3 nucleotides: TGTGCCAGCAGTGGCGGGGGACTAGCTCCCGGGGAGCTGTTTTTT. This rearrangement joins TRBV6-2 or TRBV6-3 to TRBJ2-2, with 9 positions matching TRBD2. V lost 5 bases, J lost 6 bases, and 7 bases stayed unmatched. The CDR3 has 15 residues. CDR1 and CDR2 from the germline V gene are MNHEY and SVGEGT.

This chain connects TRBV19 to TRBJ2-6; D unresolved. CDR1 is LNHDA, CDR2 SQIVND, per germline (reference sequence). The CDR3 contains 13 residues. Trimming took 2 bases from V and 2 from J, leaving 1 base between them. CDR3 loop: CASSIPGANVLTF. The CDR3 nucleotides read TGTGCCAGTAGTATACCTGGGGCCAACGTCCTGACTTTC.

The chain couples TRBV28 to TRBJ1-2, with D possibly being TRBD1 (5 bases). V lost 3 bases and J 5 bases, leaving 7 bases between the germline ends. Germline V gives CDR1 MDHEN, CDR2 SYDVKM. The CDR3 is 12 amino acids. DNA of the CDR3: TGTGCCAGCAGTTTGGGGGAATATGGCTACACCTTC. Translating it yields CASSLGEYGYTF.

The chain employs TRBV6-5 and TRBJ1-4; D gene ambiguous. Looked up from germline, CDR1 is MNHEY and CDR2 is SVGAGI. The CDR3 has 14 residues. Trimming cost V 7 bases and J 5 bases, with 14 bases left between them. CDR3 in amino acids: CASTELGLNEKLFF. CDR3 DNA: TGTGCCAGCACCGAGTTAGGCCTGAATGAAAAACTGTTTTTT.